This T cell receptor beta chain was obtained from a study of blood T cell repertoires in COVID-19. Sequencing used immunoSEQ multiplex PCR; TCRdb keeps in-frame clones, though not all of them. The repertoire holds about 330,000 clones, with around 87% as singletons. Individuals drawn from 24 US areas were about 18 to 89 years old. CDR3 length: 13 amino acids. V was cut by 1 base and J by 4 bases, with 7 bases left in between. Germline V gene lookup returns CDR1 MDHEN and CDR2 SYDVKM. This sequence originates from a woman aged 25 to 39 who had recovered from COVID-19. Sequences were obtained from PBMCs or T cells enriched from blood (not recorded which). The V call is TRBV28, the J call TRBJ1-2; no firm D call. The CDR3 DNA follows: TGTGCCAGCAGTTTATTCGCAGGCTATGGCTACACCTTC. Its translation is CASSLFAGYGYTF.